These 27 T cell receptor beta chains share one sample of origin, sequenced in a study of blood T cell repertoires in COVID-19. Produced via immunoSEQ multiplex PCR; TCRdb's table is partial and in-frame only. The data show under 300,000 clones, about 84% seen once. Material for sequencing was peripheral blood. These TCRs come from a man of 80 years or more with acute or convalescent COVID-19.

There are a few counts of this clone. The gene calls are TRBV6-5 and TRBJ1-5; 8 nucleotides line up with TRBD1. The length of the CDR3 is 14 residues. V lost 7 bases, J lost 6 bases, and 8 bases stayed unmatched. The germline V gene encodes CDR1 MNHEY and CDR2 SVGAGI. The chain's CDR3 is CASTSDRVIQPQHF. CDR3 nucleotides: TGTGCCAGCACTTCGGACAGGGTAATTCAGCCCCAGCATTTT.

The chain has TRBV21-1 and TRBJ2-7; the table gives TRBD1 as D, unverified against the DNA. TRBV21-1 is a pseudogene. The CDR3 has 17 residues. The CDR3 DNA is TGTGCCAGCAGCAAAGACCCCGGGACAGGCGTGGTCTACGAGCAGTACTTC. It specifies CASSKDPGTGVVYEQYF.

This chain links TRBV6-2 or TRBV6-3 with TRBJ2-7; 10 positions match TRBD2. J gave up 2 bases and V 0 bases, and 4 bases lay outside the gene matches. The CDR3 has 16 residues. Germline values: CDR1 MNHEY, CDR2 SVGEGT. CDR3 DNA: TGTGCCAGCAGTTACTCGACGCTAGCGGGGGCCTACGAGCAGTACTTC. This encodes CASSYSTLAGAYEQYF.

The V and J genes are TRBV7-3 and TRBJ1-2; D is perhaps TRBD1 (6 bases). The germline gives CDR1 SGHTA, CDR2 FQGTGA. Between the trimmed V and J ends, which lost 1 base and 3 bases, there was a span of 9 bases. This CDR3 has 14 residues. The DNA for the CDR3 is TGTGCCAGCAGCTTAAATTCAGGGGACTATGGCTACACCTTC. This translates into CASSLNSGDYGYTF. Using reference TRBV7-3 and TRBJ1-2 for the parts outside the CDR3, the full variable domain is GAGVSQTPSNKVTEKGKYVELRCDPISGHTALYWYRQSLGQGPEFLIYFQGTGAADDSGLPNDRFFAVRPEGSVSTLKIQRTERGDSAVYLCASSLNSGDYGYTFGSGTRLTVV.

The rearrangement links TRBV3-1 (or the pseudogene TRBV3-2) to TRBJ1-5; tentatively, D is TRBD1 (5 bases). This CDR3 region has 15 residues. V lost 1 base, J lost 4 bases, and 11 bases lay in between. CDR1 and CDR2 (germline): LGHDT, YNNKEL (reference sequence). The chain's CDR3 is CASSQAPGGNQPQHF. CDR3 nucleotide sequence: TGTGCCAGCAGCCAAGCCCCCGGGGGAAATCAGCCCCAGCATTTT.

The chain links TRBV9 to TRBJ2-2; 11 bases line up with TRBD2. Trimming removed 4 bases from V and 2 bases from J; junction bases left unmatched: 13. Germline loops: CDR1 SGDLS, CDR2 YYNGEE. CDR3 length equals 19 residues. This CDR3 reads CASSTSGLAVGSNTGELFF. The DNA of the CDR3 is TGTGCCAGCAGCACATCGGGACTAGCGGTCGGAAGTAACACCGGGGAGCTGTTTTTT.

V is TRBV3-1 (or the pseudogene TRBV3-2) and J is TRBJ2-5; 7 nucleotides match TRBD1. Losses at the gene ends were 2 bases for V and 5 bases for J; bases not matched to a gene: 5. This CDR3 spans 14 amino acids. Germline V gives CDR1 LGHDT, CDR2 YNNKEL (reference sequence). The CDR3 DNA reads TGTGCCAGCAGCCAACAAGGGGGCAGTGAGACCCAGTACTTC. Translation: CASSQQGGSETQYF.

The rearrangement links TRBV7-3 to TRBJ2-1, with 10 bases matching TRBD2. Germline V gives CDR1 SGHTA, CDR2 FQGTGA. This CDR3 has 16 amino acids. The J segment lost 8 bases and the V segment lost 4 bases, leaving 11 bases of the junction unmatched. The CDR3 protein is CASSSQGLAGVHEQFF. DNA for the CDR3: TGTGCCAGCAGCTCCCAAGGCCTAGCGGGAGTCCATGAGCAGTTCTTC.

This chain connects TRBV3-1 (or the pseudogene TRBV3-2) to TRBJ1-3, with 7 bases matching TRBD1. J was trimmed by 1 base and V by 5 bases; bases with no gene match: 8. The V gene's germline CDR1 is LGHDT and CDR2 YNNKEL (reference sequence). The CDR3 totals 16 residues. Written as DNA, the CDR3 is TGTGCCAGCAGCTTCGTTTGGGGACAGTCTGGAAACACCATATATTTT. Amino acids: CASSFVWGQSGNTIYF.

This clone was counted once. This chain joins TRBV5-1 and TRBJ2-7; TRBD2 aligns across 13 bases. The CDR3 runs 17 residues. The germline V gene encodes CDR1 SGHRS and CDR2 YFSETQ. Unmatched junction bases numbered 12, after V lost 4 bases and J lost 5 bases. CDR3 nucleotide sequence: TGCGCCAGCAGCAAGCCGGGACTAGCGGGGCGGGGAAACGAGCAGTACTTC. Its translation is CASSKPGLAGRGNEQYF.

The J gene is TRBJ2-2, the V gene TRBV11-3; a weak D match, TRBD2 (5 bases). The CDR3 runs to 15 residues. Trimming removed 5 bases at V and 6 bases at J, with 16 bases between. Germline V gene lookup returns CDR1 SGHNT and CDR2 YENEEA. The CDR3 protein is CASSPGPARAGELFF. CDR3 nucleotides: TGTGCCAGCAGCCCAGGACCAGCGAGGGCCGGGGAGCTGTTTTTT.

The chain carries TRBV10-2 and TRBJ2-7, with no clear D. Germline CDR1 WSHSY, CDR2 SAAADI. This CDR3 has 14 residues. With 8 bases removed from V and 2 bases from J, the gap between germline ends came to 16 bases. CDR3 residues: CASLSYPMAYEQYF. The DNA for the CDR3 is TGCGCCAGCCTTTCCTACCCCATGGCCTACGAGCAGTACTTC.

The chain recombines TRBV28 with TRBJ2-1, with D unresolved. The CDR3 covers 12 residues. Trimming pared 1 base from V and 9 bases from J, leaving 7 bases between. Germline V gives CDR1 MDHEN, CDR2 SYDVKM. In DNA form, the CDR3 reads TGTGCCAGCAGTTTATCGGGTGGTGAGCAGTTCTTC. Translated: CASSLSGGEQFF. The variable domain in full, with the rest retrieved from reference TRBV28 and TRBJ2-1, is DVKVTQSSRYLVKRTGEKVFLECVQDMDHENMFWYRQDPGLGLRLIYFSYDVKMKEKGDIPEGYSVSREKKERFSLILESASTNQTSMYLCASSLSGGEQFFGPGTRLTVL.

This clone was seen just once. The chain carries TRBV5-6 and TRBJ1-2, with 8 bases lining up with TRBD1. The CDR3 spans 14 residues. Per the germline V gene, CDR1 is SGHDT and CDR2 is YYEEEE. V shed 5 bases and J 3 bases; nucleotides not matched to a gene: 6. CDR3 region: CASRLTGDDYGYTF. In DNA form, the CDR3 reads TGTGCCAGCAGGTTGACAGGGGATGACTATGGCTACACCTTC.

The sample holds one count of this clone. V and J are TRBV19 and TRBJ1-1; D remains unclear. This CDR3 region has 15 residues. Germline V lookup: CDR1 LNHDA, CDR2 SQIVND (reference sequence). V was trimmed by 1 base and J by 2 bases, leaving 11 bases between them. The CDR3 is CASSIAWTSNTEAFF. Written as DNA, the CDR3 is TGTGCCAGTAGTATAGCATGGACTTCTAACACTGAAGCTTTCTTT.

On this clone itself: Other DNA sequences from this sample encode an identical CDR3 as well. CDR3 loop: CASSLDRLYGYTF. The CDR3 nucleotides are TGTGCCAGCAGTTTGGACAGACTCTATGGCTACACCTTC. The rearrangement joins TRBV12-3 or TRBV12-4 to TRBJ1-2, with D perhaps TRBD1 (6 bases). Trimming removed 3 bases from V and 4 bases from J, with 9 bases in between. This CDR3 contains 13 residues.

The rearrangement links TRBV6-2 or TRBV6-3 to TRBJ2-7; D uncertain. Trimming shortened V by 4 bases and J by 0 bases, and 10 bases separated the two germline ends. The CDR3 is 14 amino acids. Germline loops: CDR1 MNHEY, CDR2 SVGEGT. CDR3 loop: CASSWRLSSYEQYF. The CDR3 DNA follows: TGTGCCAGCAGTTGGAGACTGAGCTCCTACGAGCAGTACTTC.

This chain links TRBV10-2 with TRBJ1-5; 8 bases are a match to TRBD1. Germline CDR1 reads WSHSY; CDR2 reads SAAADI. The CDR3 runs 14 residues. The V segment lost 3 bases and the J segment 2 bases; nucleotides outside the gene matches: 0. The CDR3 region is CASSEQGGNQPQHF. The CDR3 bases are TGCGCCAGCAGTGAACAGGGGGGCAATCAGCCCCAGCATTTT.

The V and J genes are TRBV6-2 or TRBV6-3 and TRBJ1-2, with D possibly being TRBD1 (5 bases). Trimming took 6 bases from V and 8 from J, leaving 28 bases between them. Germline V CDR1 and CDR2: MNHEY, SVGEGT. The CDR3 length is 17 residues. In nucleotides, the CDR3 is TGTGCCAGCAGCTCCGACTTACGGGGGAGTGCTAATTACGGCTACACCTTC. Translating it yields CASSSDLRGSANYGYTF.

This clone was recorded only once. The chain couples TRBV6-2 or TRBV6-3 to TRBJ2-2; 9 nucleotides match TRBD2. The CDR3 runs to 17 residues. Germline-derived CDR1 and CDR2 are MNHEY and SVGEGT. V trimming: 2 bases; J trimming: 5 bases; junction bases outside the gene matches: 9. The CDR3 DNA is TGTGCCAGCAGTTACCGCAGGGGAAGCGGGGGGACCGGGGAGCTGTTTTTT. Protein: CASSYRRGSGGTGELFF.

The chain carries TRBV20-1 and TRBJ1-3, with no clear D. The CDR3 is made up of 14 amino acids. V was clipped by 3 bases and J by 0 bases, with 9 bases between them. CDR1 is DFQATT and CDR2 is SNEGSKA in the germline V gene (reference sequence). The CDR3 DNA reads TGCAGTGCTAGTAGACTTAACTCTGGAAACACCATATATTTT. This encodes CSASRLNSGNTIYF.

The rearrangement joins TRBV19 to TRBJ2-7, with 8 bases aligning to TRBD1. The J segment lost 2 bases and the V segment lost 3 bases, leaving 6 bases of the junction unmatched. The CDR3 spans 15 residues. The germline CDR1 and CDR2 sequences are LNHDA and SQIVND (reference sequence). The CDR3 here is CASSMEGTGPYEQYF. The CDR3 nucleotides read TGTGCCAGTAGTATGGAAGGGACAGGACCCTACGAGCAGTACTTC.

Written as DNA, the CDR3 is TGTGCCAGTAGTATAGTCGGGGAGCAGTTCTTC. This gives the protein CASSIVGEQFF. This chain joins TRBV19 and TRBJ2-1; D gene unclear. The germline V and J ends were trimmed by 1 base and 10 bases, with 5 bases remaining between them. The CDR3 consists of 11 residues. CDR1 and CDR2 (germline): LNHDA, SQIVND (reference sequence).

The CDR3 sequence: CASGGGFYEKLFF. CDR3 bases: TGTGCCAGCGGGGGGGGGTTTTATGAAAAACTGTTTTTT. The chain recombines TRBV2 with TRBJ1-4; D possibly corresponds to TRBD1 (5 bases). The CDR3 runs to 13 residues. Germline CDR1 SNHLY, CDR2 FYNNEI. Trimming took off 8 bases at V and 6 bases at J, with 13 bases between the two ends.

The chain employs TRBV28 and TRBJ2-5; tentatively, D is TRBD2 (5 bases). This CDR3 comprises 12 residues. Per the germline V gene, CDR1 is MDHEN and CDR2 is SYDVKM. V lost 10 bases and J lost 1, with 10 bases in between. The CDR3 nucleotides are TGTGCCACCCGAGGGAGCCAAGAGACCCAGTACTTC. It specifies CATRGSQETQYF.

CDR3 in DNA: TGCGCCAGCAGCCAAGACCGTCAGGCTATCTATGGCTACACCTTC. Translating it yields CASSQDRQAIYGYTF. V usage is TRBV4-3 and J usage is TRBJ1-2; D gene unclear. Germline lookup yields CDR1 LGHNA and CDR2 YSLEER. With 0 bases removed from V and 4 bases from J, the gap between germline ends came to 12 bases. The length of the CDR3 is 15 residues.

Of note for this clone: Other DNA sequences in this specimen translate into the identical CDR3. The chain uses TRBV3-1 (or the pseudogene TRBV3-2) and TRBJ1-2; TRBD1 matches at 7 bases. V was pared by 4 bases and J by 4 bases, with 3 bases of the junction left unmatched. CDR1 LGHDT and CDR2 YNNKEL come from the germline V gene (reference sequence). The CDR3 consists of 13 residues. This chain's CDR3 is CASSPGDSYGYTF. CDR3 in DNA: TGTGCCAGCAGCCCCGGGGACAGCTATGGCTACACCTTC.